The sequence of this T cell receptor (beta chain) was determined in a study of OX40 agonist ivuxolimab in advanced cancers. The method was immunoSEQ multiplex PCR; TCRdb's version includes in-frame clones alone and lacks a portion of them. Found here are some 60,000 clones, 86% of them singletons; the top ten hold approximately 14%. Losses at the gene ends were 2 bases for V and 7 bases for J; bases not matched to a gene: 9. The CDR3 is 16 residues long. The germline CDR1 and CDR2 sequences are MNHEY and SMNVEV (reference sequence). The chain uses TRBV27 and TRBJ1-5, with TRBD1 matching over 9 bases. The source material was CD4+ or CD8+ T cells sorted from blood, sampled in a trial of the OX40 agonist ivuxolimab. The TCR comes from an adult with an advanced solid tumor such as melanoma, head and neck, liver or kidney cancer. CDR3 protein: CASSLGPGTGLQPQHF. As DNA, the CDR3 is TGTGCCAGCAGTTTAGGGCCCGGGACAGGGCTCCAGCCCCAGCATTTT.